This T cell receptor (beta chain) was found in a study of cytomegalovirus exposure and HLA in healthy donors. The PCR was carried out with 60 Vbeta primers and 13 Jbeta primers. The data were produced by immunoSEQ multiplex PCR, yet TCRdb's version contains in-frame clones alone and is incomplete. This sample has approximately 110,000 clones, with around 76% found just once. Germline CDR1 reads LGHNA; CDR2 reads YSLEER. This CDR3 is 16 amino acids long. Trimming stripped 0 bases from V and 4 bases from J, with 14 bases between. The sequence was obtained from a woman aged 55-75 years in good health and CMV-seropositive. V is TRBV4-3 and J is TRBJ2-3; D possibly corresponds to TRBD1 (6 bases). The sequencing input was PBMCs. This CDR3 reads CASSQDASRGADTQYF. The CDR3 DNA is TGCGCCAGCAGCCAAGATGCTAGCAGGGGCGCAGATACGCAGTATTTT.